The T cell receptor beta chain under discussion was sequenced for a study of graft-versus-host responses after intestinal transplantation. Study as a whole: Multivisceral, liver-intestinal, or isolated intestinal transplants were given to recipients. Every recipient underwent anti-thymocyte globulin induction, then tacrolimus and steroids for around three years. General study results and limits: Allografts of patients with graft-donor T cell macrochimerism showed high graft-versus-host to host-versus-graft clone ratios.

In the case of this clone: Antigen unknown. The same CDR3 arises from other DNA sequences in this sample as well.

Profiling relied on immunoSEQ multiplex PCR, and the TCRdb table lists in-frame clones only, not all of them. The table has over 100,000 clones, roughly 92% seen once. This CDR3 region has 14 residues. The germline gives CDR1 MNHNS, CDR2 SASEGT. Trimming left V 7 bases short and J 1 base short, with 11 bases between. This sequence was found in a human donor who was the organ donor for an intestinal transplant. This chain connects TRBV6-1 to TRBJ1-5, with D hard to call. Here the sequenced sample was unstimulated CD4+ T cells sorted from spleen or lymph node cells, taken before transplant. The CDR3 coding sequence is TGTGCCAGCACTTTAGGGCGGAGCAATCAGCCCCAGCATTTT. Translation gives CASTLGRSNQPQHF.